The next 20 T cell receptor beta chains were all read from a single sample in a study of CXCR3-negative and CXCR3-positive naive CD8 T cells. UMI-tagged TRB cDNA libraries were built via 5' RACE. Reprocessing the 5' RACE reads, TCRdb reports a single entry for every CDR3 protein and omits DNA. Its listing shows about 56,000 distinct CDR3 sequences. Whole-study results and caveats: TRB CDR3s of CXCR3-positive naive cells were more hydrophobic than those of CXCR3-negative naive cells.

These TCRs are of unknown antigen specificity. Sequenced input: naive CXCR3+ CD8+ T cells from blood. The subset is: CD45RO-CCR7+CD27+CD95- naive CD8+ T cells expressing CXCR3 (TNR3+). The source is a human donor in good health. Some clones in this sample may be carry-over from other donors' samples.

The chain combines TRBV11-1 with TRBJ2-7; TCRdb gives TRBD1 as the D gene, but with no DNA this cannot be confirmed. The CDR3 runs 14 residues. From germline, CDR1 is SGHAT and CDR2 FQDESV (reference sequence). CDR3 sequence reads: CASSTGTGMGEQYF.

The rearrangement uses TRBV12-3 or TRBV12-4 and TRBJ2-5. The CDR3 extends over 13 amino acids. The CDR3 here is CASSSSGLETQYF.

CDR3 sequence reads: CASSSLAVSYNEQFF. The V call is TRBV28, the J call TRBJ2-1; the D call from TCRdb, TRBD2, cannot be confirmed without DNA. The CDR3 runs 15 residues. In germline, CDR1 is MDHEN, CDR2 SYDVKM.

The rearrangement joins TRBV29-1 to TRBJ2-1; TCRdb returns TRBD1, unconfirmable since there is no DNA. The germline gives CDR1 SQVTM, CDR2 ANQGSEA. The CDR3 is 13 residues long. The CDR3 here is CSVEDQSGNEQFF.

V is TRBV4-1 and J is TRBJ2-7. The germline gives CDR1 MGHRA, CDR2 YSYEKL. The CDR3 extends over 13 amino acids. CDR3 sequence: CASSQDTAYEQYF.

V usage is TRBV7-6 and J usage is TRBJ1-6; the D call of TRBD1 rests on TCRdb alone, since no DNA is present to check it. CDR1 is SGHVS, CDR2 FNYEAQ, per germline. CDR3 length: 16 residues. The CDR3 sequence is CASSYSDGNYNSPLHF.

The CDR3 spells CASGGPSGYQPRETQYF. The chain couples TRBV2 to TRBJ2-5; the D call of TRBD2 rests on TCRdb alone, since no DNA is present to check it. Germline lookup yields CDR1 SNHLY and CDR2 FYNNEI. The CDR3 totals 17 residues.

V is TRBV29-1 and J is TRBJ2-7. The germline V gene encodes CDR1 SQVTM and CDR2 ANQGSEA. This CDR3 has 11 residues. This chain's CDR3 is CSVEDPYEQYF.

The chain has TRBV7-9 and TRBJ1-2; TCRdb's D gene call, TRBD1, goes unchecked for lack of DNA. This CDR3 is 14 amino acids long. Germline lookup yields CDR1 SEHNR and CDR2 FQNEAQ (reference sequence). The CDR3 spells CASSSGQRYYGYTF.

The J gene is TRBJ1-4, the V gene TRBV28; TCRdb gives TRBD1 as the D gene, but with no DNA this cannot be confirmed. The germline V gene encodes CDR1 MDHEN and CDR2 SYDVKM. The CDR3 loop spans 14 amino acids. This CDR3 reads CASRGQNHNEKLFF.

J is TRBJ2-3 and V is TRBV18; TCRdb picks TRBD1, but there is no DNA to check that call. This CDR3 comprises 16 residues. CDR1 and CDR2 from the germline V gene are KGHSH and LQKENI. The CDR3 here is CASSPPEGGPPDTQYF.

The genes are TRBV4-3 and TRBJ2-1; TCRdb outputs TRBD2, but without DNA this stays unchecked. The CDR3 sequence is 16 residues long. CDR1 and CDR2 from the germline V gene are LGHNA and YSLEER. CDR3 in amino acids: CASSQDRLADYNEQFF.

The rearrangement joins TRBV14 to TRBJ2-3; TCRdb calls TRBD1, which cannot be checked without DNA. The CDR3 is made up of 17 amino acids. CDR1 is SGHDN, CDR2 FVKESK, per germline. This CDR3 reads CASSQEGLTESTDTQYF. Complete variable domain (other parts from reference TRBV14 and TRBJ2-3): EAGVTQFPSHSVIEKGQTVTLRCDPISGHDNLYWYRRVMGKEIKFLLHFVKESKQDESGMPNNRFLAERTGGTYSTLKVQPAELEDSGVYFCASSQEGLTESTDTQYFGPGTRLTVL.

The rearrangement uses TRBV2 and TRBJ2-3; the TRBD1 assignment by TCRdb is unverifiable without DNA. The germline gives CDR1 SNHLY, CDR2 FYNNEI. The CDR3 has 15 amino acids. CDR3: CASSPGTISTDTQYF.

The rearrangement uses TRBV29-1 and TRBJ2-1; TCRdb's assignment of TRBD1 cannot be checked, as there is no DNA. Per the germline V gene, CDR1 is SQVTM and CDR2 is ANQGSEA. The CDR3 is 16 amino acids. The CDR3 region is CSVPSPGQAVLHEQFF.

V and J are TRBV2 and TRBJ1-5; TCRdb reports TRBD1, a call that lacks DNA to check it against. Germline V gives CDR1 SNHLY, CDR2 FYNNEI. This CDR3 contains 17 residues. The CDR3 protein is CASSTTWAAGVLQPQHF.

The chain employs TRBV7-9 and TRBJ2-5; the D gene TCRdb calls, TRBD1, cannot be checked with no DNA. CDR1 and CDR2 (germline): SEHNR, FQNEAQ (reference sequence). This CDR3 spans 17 amino acids. CDR3 sequence reads: CASSLVPLQGAWETQYF.

The chain is built from TRBV28 and TRBJ1-6. The CDR3 has 14 residues. The germline V gene has CDR1 MDHEN and CDR2 SYDVKM. Here the CDR3 reads CASSLTGSGSPLHF. Variable domain in full (rest from reference TRBV28 and TRBJ1-6): DVKVTQSSRYLVKRTGEKVFLECVQDMDHENMFWYRQDPGLGLRLIYFSYDVKMKEKGDIPEGYSVSREKKERFSLILESASTNQTSMYLCASSLTGSGSPLHFGNGTRLTVT.

V gene TRBV19 combines with J gene TRBJ2-1; TCRdb returns TRBD2, unconfirmable since there is no DNA. Germline V lookup: CDR1 LNHDA, CDR2 SQIVND (reference sequence). This CDR3 has 15 residues. CDR3 sequence reads: CASSIGLASFNEQFF. Supplemented by reference TRBV19 and TRBJ2-1, the full variable domain reads DGGITQSPKYLFRKEGQNVTLSCEQNLNHDAMYWYRQDPGQGLRLIYYSQIVNDFQKGDIAEGYSVSREKKESFPLTVTSAQKNPTAFYLCASSIGLASFNEQFFGPGTRLTVL.

The rearrangement uses TRBV9 and TRBJ2-2. This CDR3 is built from 16 residues. The germline gives CDR1 SGDLS, CDR2 YYNGEE. The CDR3: CASSANQRVNTGELFF.